A single sample gave rise to the 24 T cell receptor beta chains below, sequenced in a study of blood T cell repertoires in COVID-19 (dated by TCRdb to 2018 to 2020). Libraries came from the immunoSEQ multiplex PCR assay. Here the immuneACCESS table is served through TCRdb, limited to in-frame sequences with V and J called. Missing clones are a known gap in these copies; in checked studies unresolved V genes cover under half, and the rest lacks a known reason. In all, the sample holds about 240,000 clones, and less than 90% of those were seen once. The ten largest account for approximately 6.2% of the sample. What was sequenced was peripheral blood. The receptor source for this set is a man aged 55-75 years with acute or convalescent COVID-19.

The chain employs TRBV9 and TRBJ2-2; TRBD2 aligns across 14 bases. The CDR3 spans 16 residues. Per germline, CDR1 SGDLS and CDR2 YYNGEE. The V gene end was trimmed by 7 bases and the J gene end by 6 bases; junction bases not matched to a gene: 8. The CDR3 loop reads CASGPGLAGVPGELFF. Written as DNA, the CDR3 is TGTGCCAGCGGCCCGGGACTAGCGGGAGTACCCGGGGAGCTGTTTTTT. The full variable domain, in which reference TRBV9 and TRBJ2-2 provide the parts outside the CDR3, is DSGVTQTPKHLITATGQRVTLRCSPRSGDLSVYWYQQSLDQGLQFLIQYYNGEERAKGNILERFSAQQFPDLHSELNLSSLELGDSALYFCASGPGLAGVPGELFFGEGSRLTVL.

The chain uses TRBV28 and TRBJ1-2; TRBD1 is a possible D gene (5 bases). Germline loops: CDR1 MDHEN, CDR2 SYDVKM. With 6 bases removed from V and 7 bases from J, the gap between germline ends came to 12 bases. This CDR3 region has 12 residues. The CDR3 nucleotides read TGTGCCAGCAGATCGGTAGGGGCTGGCTACACCTTC. Translation: CASRSVGAGYTF.

The chain joins TRBV6-5 to TRBJ2-2; no clear D. The CDR3 sequence is 14 residues long. V dropped 5 bases and J dropped 5 bases, with 12 bases sitting between them. Germline CDR1 is MNHEY and CDR2 is SVGAGI. CDR3 protein: CASSQTRLTGELFF. CDR3 coding DNA: TGTGCCAGCAGTCAAACGCGGTTAACCGGGGAGCTGTTTTTT.

V is TRBV12-5 and J is TRBJ2-7, with D hard to call. CDR3 length: 12 residues. V lost 4 bases, J lost 5 bases, and 9 bases lay in between. Germline CDR1 is LGHNT and CDR2 is FRNRAP. The DNA of the CDR3 is TGTGCTAGTGGTTACCTCAGTGACGAGCAGTACTTC. Protein: CASGYLSDEQYF.

The chain couples TRBV28 to TRBJ2-5; a weak D match, TRBD2 (6 bases). V was trimmed by 3 bases and J by 1 base, leaving 12 bases between them. Germline V CDR1 and CDR2: MDHEN, SYDVKM. The CDR3 covers 15 residues. The CDR3 is CASSFRLDTQETQYF. The CDR3 DNA follows: TGTGCCAGCAGTTTCAGACTAGATACCCAAGAGACCCAGTACTTC.

The genes are TRBV6-6 and TRBJ2-7; TRBD2 matches 9 bases. The CDR3 is made up of 15 amino acids. V gave up 6 bases and J gave up 6 bases; unmatched junction bases: 12. Germline CDR1 is MNHNY and CDR2 is SVGAGI (reference sequence). The CDR3 protein is CASSSRGGRALEQYF. In DNA, the CDR3 is TGTGCCAGCAGCTCCCGGGGCGGGAGGGCCCTCGAGCAGTACTTC.

The rearrangement links TRBV3-1 (or the pseudogene TRBV3-2) to TRBJ2-4, with 11 bases fitting TRBD2. Germline lookup yields CDR1 LGHDT and CDR2 YNNKEL (reference sequence). The CDR3 has 18 residues. V lost 0 bases to trimming and J lost 0 bases; unmatched junction nucleotides: 4. Written as DNA, the CDR3 is TGTGCCAGCAGCCAAGAGACTAGCGGGGCACTAGCCAAAAACATTCAGTACTTC. Translating gives CASSQETSGALAKNIQYF.

The chain carries TRBV6-5 and TRBJ2-4, with TRBD1 as a possible D gene (6 bases). Trimming removed 0 bases from V and 5 bases from J, with 11 bases in between. The CDR3 consists of 15 residues. Germline loops: CDR1 MNHEY, CDR2 SVGAGI. CDR3 residues: CASSYSIRGQNIQYF. In nucleotides, the CDR3 is TGTGCCAGCAGTTACTCGATCAGGGGACAAAACATTCAGTACTTC.

The rearrangement uses TRBV2 and TRBJ2-1; no reliable D call. This CDR3 is built from 15 residues. The ends were cut back, 3 bases at V and 0 bases at J, with 9 bases in the middle. The germline gives CDR1 SNHLY, CDR2 FYNNEI. The CDR3 bases are TGTGCCAGCAGTGAGGGCAGGTTCTCCTACAATGAGCAGTTCTTC. Translated, it gives CASSEGRFSYNEQFF.

This clone showed up just once. DNA for the CDR3: TGTGCCAGTAGTATGGGAACTAGCGACCACTACGAGCAGTACTTC. Encoded protein: CASSMGTSDHYEQYF. The chain carries TRBV19 and TRBJ2-7; 7 bases match TRBD2. After removal of 3 bases from V and 3 bases from J, the junction contained 8 bases not matched to a gene. Germline V gene data show CDR1 as LNHDA and CDR2 as SQIVND (reference sequence). CDR3 length: 15 amino acids. Looking up the rest from reference TRBV19 and TRBJ2-7 gives the full variable domain: DGGITQSPKYLFRKEGQNVTLSCEQNLNHDAMYWYRQDPGQGLRLIYYSQIVNDFQKGDIAEGYSVSREKKESFPLTVTSAQKNPTAFYLCASSMGTSDHYEQYFGPGTRLTVT.

The chain joins TRBV7-9 to TRBJ1-4; no firm D call. The CDR3 is 14 residues long. Germline V gene data show CDR1 as SEHNR and CDR2 as FQNEAQ (reference sequence). The V and J ends lost 8 bases and 0 bases respectively, with 10 bases between them. The CDR3 is CASAGGATNEKLFF. The CDR3 DNA reads TGTGCCAGCGCCGGAGGTGCAACTAATGAAAAACTGTTTTTT. Full variable domain (outside the CDR3, taken from reference TRBV7-9 and TRBJ1-4): DTGVSQNPRHKITKRGQNVTFRCDPISEHNRLYWYRQTLGQGPEFLTYFQNEAQLEKSRLLSDRFSAERPKGSFSTLEIQRTEQGDSAMYLCASAGGATNEKLFFGSGTQLSVL.

The J gene is TRBJ2-5, the V gene TRBV7-6; TRBD2 matches at 10 bases. Germline CDR1 SGHVS, CDR2 FNYEAQ. With V trimmed by 4 bases and J by 1 base, 3 bases remained unmatched. The CDR3 totals 15 residues. The DNA of the CDR3 is TGTGCCAGCAGCTCTAGCGGGAGCGGCCAAGAGACCCAGTACTTC. Translated, it gives CASSSSGSGQETQYF.

J is TRBJ1-6 and V is TRBV11-3, with D maybe TRBD1 (6 bases). Trimming removed 3 bases from V and 7 bases from J, with 10 bases in between. This CDR3 region has 14 residues. CDR1 and CDR2 (germline): SGHNT, YENEEA. The DNA for the CDR3 is TGTGCCAGCAGCTTGACAGGACGGAATTCACCCCTCCACTTT. Translating gives CASSLTGRNSPLHF.

J is TRBJ1-2 and V is TRBV12-3 or TRBV12-4; 7 bases line up with TRBD1. Trimming took 5 bases from V and 4 from J; bases not matched to a gene: 1. This CDR3 has 12 residues. DNA for the CDR3: TGTGCCAGCAGTCGGACAGGCTATGGCTACACCTTC. Translation: CASSRTGYGYTF.

The chain couples TRBV29-1 to TRBJ2-7, with TRBD1 identical over 7 bases. CDR1 and CDR2 (germline): SQVTM, ANQGSEA. This CDR3 spans 14 amino acids. CDR3 nucleotide sequence: TGCGAGGGTGATGAGGGGGCTCCGGCCTACGAGCAGTACTTC. This translates into CEGDEGAPAYEQYF.

The chain couples TRBV19 to TRBJ1-1; a possible D gene is TRBD1 (5 bases). The V and J ends lost 1 base and 3 bases respectively, with 12 bases between them. CDR1 is LNHDA, CDR2 SQIVND, per germline (reference sequence). The CDR3 loop spans 15 amino acids. CDR3 coding DNA: TGTGCCAGTAGTATAGTTGTAGGGGCGGACACTGAAGCTTTCTTT. Protein sequence: CASSIVVGADTEAFF.

The V call is TRBV28, the J call TRBJ1-3; possible D gene TRBD1, 6 bases. The CDR3 totals 14 residues. The germline CDR1 and CDR2 sequences are MDHEN and SYDVKM. V was trimmed by 3 bases and J by 2 bases, leaving 8 bases between them. The CDR3 is CASSFTGTGNTIYF. The CDR3 DNA sequence: TGTGCCAGCAGTTTCACAGGGACTGGAAACACCATATATTTT.

The J gene is TRBJ2-1, the V gene TRBV28; 16 bases fit TRBD2. The ends lost 6 bases at V and 9 bases at J; junction bases unmatched: 11. Germline CDR1 is MDHEN and CDR2 is SYDVKM. The CDR3 totals 17 residues. CDR3 amino acids: CASRGTSGRALYSEQFF. Written as DNA, the CDR3 is TGTGCCAGCAGGGGGACTAGCGGGAGGGCTTTGTATAGTGAGCAGTTCTTC.

This clone was picked up one time. The V gene is TRBV7-3, the J gene TRBJ2-7; perhaps TRBD2 as D (6 bases). Trimming pared 5 bases from V and 6 bases from J, leaving 20 bases between. The CDR3 has 15 residues. Germline V gene data show CDR1 as SGHTA and CDR2 as FQGTGA. CDR3 in amino acids: CASSATSRGVGEQYF. DNA of the CDR3: TGTGCCAGCAGCGCCACCTCCCGCGGGGTGGGCGAGCAGTACTTC. Variable domain in full (rest from reference TRBV7-3 and TRBJ2-7): GAGVSQTPSNKVTEKGKYVELRCDPISGHTALYWYRQSLGQGPEFLIYFQGTGAADDSGLPNDRFFAVRPEGSVSTLKIQRTERGDSAVYLCASSATSRGVGEQYFGPGTRLTVT.

The V and J genes are TRBV2 and TRBJ1-5, with a tentative D call TRBD1 (6 bases). Trimming removed 6 bases from V and 4 bases from J, with 13 bases in between. CDR1 is SNHLY, CDR2 FYNNEI, per germline. The CDR3 is 14 residues long. CDR3 residues: CASRSTGFNQPQHF. CDR3 in DNA: TGTGCCAGCAGAAGCACAGGGTTTAATCAGCCCCAGCATTTT.

This clone is a singleton in its sample. The rearrangement links TRBV29-1 to TRBJ1-5; TRBD1 agrees at 9 bases. This CDR3 has 15 amino acids. Trimming at V came to 5 bases and at J to 6 bases, leaving 11 bases not matched to a gene. CDR1 and CDR2 from the germline V gene are SQVTM and ANQGSEA. The CDR3 spells CSVITPTGGGQPQHF. The CDR3 coding sequence is TGCAGCGTTATCACACCGACAGGGGGGGGTCAGCCCCAGCATTTT.

The chain uses TRBV18 and TRBJ1-5; TRBD1 is a possible D gene (5 bases). The germline V gene has CDR1 KGHSH and CDR2 LQKENI. V was clipped by 3 bases and J by 5 bases, with 11 bases between them. The CDR3 spans 14 residues. CDR3 sequence: CASSPLPTDQPQHF. DNA of the CDR3: TGTGCCAGCTCACCTCTTCCGACAGATCAGCCCCAGCATTTT.

V usage is TRBV19 and J usage is TRBJ1-5, with D uncertain. CDR1 is LNHDA, CDR2 SQIVND, per germline (reference sequence). With 3 bases removed from V and 2 bases from J, the gap between germline ends came to 11 bases. This CDR3 region has 15 residues. This chain's CDR3 is CASSIPGPRNQPQHF. In DNA form, the CDR3 reads TGTGCCAGTAGTATCCCAGGTCCCCGCAATCAGCCCCAGCATTTT. Based on the CDR3 plus reference TRBV19 and TRBJ1-5, the full variable domain is DGGITQSPKYLFRKEGQNVTLSCEQNLNHDAMYWYRQDPGQGLRLIYYSQIVNDFQKGDIAEGYSVSREKKESFPLTVTSAQKNPTAFYLCASSIPGPRNQPQHFGDGTRLSIL.

V and J are TRBV27 and TRBJ2-1, with TRBD1 as a possible D gene (5 bases). This CDR3 region has 15 residues. Trimming took off 0 bases at V and 3 bases at J, with 9 bases between the two ends. Germline lookup yields CDR1 MNHEY and CDR2 SMNVEV (reference sequence). In nucleotides, the CDR3 is TGTGCCAGCAGTTTATCGAAGGGGTTCTACAATGAGCAGTTCTTC. It codes for CASSLSKGFYNEQFF.